One and the same sample provided the 25 T cell receptor beta chains below, sequenced in a study of human T cells and chemical hapten exposure. TCRdb redid the calling of the 5' RACE reads with MiXCR, one entry per CDR3 protein. The sample lists some 78,000 distinct CDR3 sequences, approximately 8% occurring once. The template was total RNA from unfractionated whole blood. The receptors come from a male donor in good health.

The sample holds a few counts of this clonotype. The CDR3 carries no conserved terminal phenylalanine or tryptophan, so it likely arises from a read error. This sequence joins TRBV2 and TRBJ2-3; the match to TRBD2 covers 7 bases. After removal of 1 base from V and 2 bases from J, the junction contained 6 bases not matched to a gene. The CDR3 has 16 amino acids. Looked up from germline, CDR1 is SNHLY and CDR2 is FYNNEI. The CDR3 here is CASSEEASGNTDTQYS. The CDR3 nucleotides are TGTGCCAGCAGTGAAGAGGCTAGCGGCAACACAGATACGCAGTATTCT.

This clonotype occurred a few times. The chain couples TRBV12-3 or TRBV12-4 to TRBJ1-2, with 11 bases lining up with TRBD1. This CDR3 region has 15 residues. The V and J ends lost 4 bases and 2 bases, in that order; junction bases with no gene match: 3. CDR3 coding DNA: TGTGCCAGCAGTTCTAGGGACAGGGGGAACTATGGCTACACCTTC. Translating it yields CASSSRDRGNYGYTF.

The chain combines TRBV27 with TRBJ1-3; no clear D. Germline V gene sequence: CDR1 MNHEY, CDR2 SMNVEV (reference sequence). With 3 bases removed from V and 0 bases from J, the gap between germline ends came to 9 bases. This CDR3 region has 15 residues. CDR3 sequence reads: CASSLYRSSGNTIYF. The CDR3 DNA sequence: TGTGCCAGCAGTTTGTACAGAAGCTCTGGAAACACCATATATTTT.

This clonotype was observed many times. The chain combines TRBV27 with TRBJ2-3; unclear D gene. There are 14 residues in the CDR3. Deletions cut 6 bases from V and 6 bases from J, with 16 bases between. Germline V lookup: CDR1 MNHEY, CDR2 SMNVEV (reference sequence). CDR3: CASRPWTSGDTQYF. CDR3 coding DNA: TGTGCCAGCAGACCTTGGACGTCTGGGGATACGCAGTATTTT.

The rearrangement uses TRBV12-3 or TRBV12-4 and TRBJ2-1; the D gene could be TRBD1 or TRBD2 (5 bases each). Between the trimmed V and J ends, which lost 10 bases and 6 bases, there was a span of 13 bases. The CDR3 extends over 12 amino acids. CDR3 in amino acids: CATRGVRNEQFF. The CDR3 coding sequence is TGTGCCACCCGGGGCGTACGCAATGAGCAGTTCTTC.

The chain employs TRBV2 and TRBJ2-4; TRBD1 or TRBD2 may be the D gene (6 bases each). In germline, CDR1 is SNHLY, CDR2 FYNNEI. Between the trimmed V and J ends, which lost 10 bases and 0 bases, there was a span of 19 bases. CDR3 length equals 16 residues. The CDR3 DNA is TGTGCCACACAAAATCATCGGGGGCTAGCCAAAAACATTCAGTACTTC. Its translation: CATQNHRGLAKNIQYF. The full variable domain, rest sourced from reference TRBV2 and TRBJ2-4, is EPEVTQTPSHQVTQMGQEVILRCVPISNHLYFYWYRQILGQKVEFLVSFYNNEISEKSEIFDDQFSVERPDGSNFTLKIRSTKLEDSAMYFCATQNHRGLAKNIQYFGAGTRLSVL.

In its sample, this clonotype was seen many times. The V gene is TRBV4-3, the J gene TRBJ1-2, with D perhaps matching TRBD1 (6 bases). Germline V gene sequence: CDR1 LGHNA, CDR2 YSLEER. Trimming left V 0 bases short and J 0 bases short, with 14 bases between. The CDR3 contains 17 residues. CDR3 in amino acids: CASSQEVSPGANYGYTF. CDR3 in DNA: TGCGCCAGCAGCCAAGAGGTCTCTCCAGGGGCTAACTATGGCTACACCTTC.

This clonotype has just a few counts. V and J are TRBV5-4 and TRBJ1-1, with 8 bases that match TRBD1. The CDR3 spans 15 residues. V was clipped by 3 bases and J by 4 bases; unmatched bases: 8. Germline CDR1 and CDR2: SGHNT and YYREEE (reference sequence). CDR3 in amino acids: CASSSWTGRSTEAFF. In nucleotides, the CDR3 is TGTGCCAGCAGCTCATGGACAGGGAGGAGCACTGAAGCTTTCTTT. The full variable domain, with the rest looked up from reference TRBV5-4 and TRBJ1-1, is ETGVTQSPTHLIKTRGQQVTLRCSSQSGHNTVSWYQQALGQGPQFIFQYYREEENGRGNFPPRFSGLQFPNYSSELNVNALELDDSALYLCASSSWTGRSTEAFFGQGTRLTVV.

The gene calls are TRBV6-2 or TRBV6-3 and TRBJ1-2; D unresolved. Germline loops: CDR1 MNHEY, CDR2 SVGEGT. Trimming stripped 6 bases from V and 4 bases from J, with 15 bases between. The CDR3 runs to 14 residues. The CDR3 protein is CASRGIGLGYGYTF. CDR3 nucleotides: TGTGCCAGCAGGGGGATTGGACTAGGCTATGGCTACACCTTC.

CDR3 region: CASRNRLAGDNEQFF. CDR3 nucleotide sequence: TGTGCCAGTAGAAACCGGCTAGCGGGAGACAATGAGCAGTTCTTC. The J gene is TRBJ2-1, the V gene TRBV19, with 10 bases that match TRBD2. This CDR3 has 15 residues. Germline assignment: CDR1 LNHDA and CDR2 SQIVND (reference sequence). V lost 6 bases to trimming and J lost 5 bases; unmatched junction nucleotides: 7.

This chain uses TRBV10-3 with TRBJ1-6; 7 bases align to TRBD1. Trimming removed 9 bases from V and 0 bases from J; junction bases left unmatched: 5. This CDR3 spans 15 amino acids. CDR1 and CDR2 from the germline V gene are ENHRY and SYGVKD. In DNA, the CDR3 is TGTGCCATTAGACAGGGCAGCTCCTATAATTCACCCCTCCACTTT. This translates into CAIRQGSSYNSPLHF.

This clonotype was counted a few times. The chain uses TRBV20-1 and TRBJ1-1; TRBD1 agrees at 8 bases. Germline V gene sequence: CDR1 DFQATT, CDR2 SNEGSKA (reference sequence). V was clipped by 4 bases and J by 7 bases; unmatched bases: 5. CDR3 size: 12 residues. In DNA, the CDR3 is TGCAGTGCTACCCGGACAGGGTATGAAGCTTTCTTT. Translation: CSATRTGYEAFF.

The chain couples TRBV10-2 to TRBJ2-1, with 8 bases identical to TRBD1. V lost 3 bases and J lost 1; bases outside the gene matches: 5. This CDR3 is 16 amino acids long. From germline, CDR1 is WSHSY and CDR2 SAAADI. The CDR3 spells CASSEKTGGSYNEQFF. CDR3 coding DNA: TGCGCCAGCAGTGAAAAAACAGGGGGTTCCTACAATGAGCAGTTCTTC.

Only a few counts were recorded for this clonotype. The chain recombines TRBV20-1 with TRBJ2-5; D is perhaps TRBD1 (6 bases). V gave up 1 base and J gave up 5 bases, with 11 bases separating them. This CDR3 has 13 residues. Germline CDR1 is DFQATT and CDR2 is SNEGSKA (reference sequence). The CDR3 nucleotides are TGCAGTGCTAGAGGCCTGGACAGTGAGACCCAGTACTTC. It translates to CSARGLDSETQYF.

This clonotype was seen more than once but under ten times. The genes are TRBV27 and TRBJ2-5; 7 nucleotides align to TRBD2. The CDR3 has 15 amino acids. V dropped 2 bases and J dropped 4; count of bases not matched to a gene: 7. CDR1 and CDR2 (germline): MNHEY, SMNVEV (reference sequence). CDR3 residues: CASSLQLARGETQYF. CDR3 DNA: TGTGCCAGCAGTTTACAACTAGCGAGAGGAGAGACCCAGTACTTC.

The rearrangement joins TRBV27 to TRBJ2-5; TRBD1 matches at 9 bases. The CDR3 has 15 residues. V lost 5 bases and J lost 2; bases outside the gene matches: 6. Germline V lookup: CDR1 MNHEY, CDR2 SMNVEV (reference sequence). The CDR3 spells CASSPRDRVQETQYF. The CDR3 region has the DNA TGTGCCAGCAGTCCGAGGGACAGGGTACAAGAGACCCAGTACTTC.

The sample holds many counts of this clonotype. The chain uses TRBV30 and TRBJ2-2; D call uncertain. This CDR3 region has 14 residues. V was cut by 3 bases and J by 6 bases, with 14 bases left in between. Germline V lookup: CDR1 GTSNPN, CDR2 SVGIG (reference sequence). The CDR3 DNA sequence: TGTGCCTGGAGCTCAGGAGTGACACCCGGGGAGCTGTTTTTT. This gives the protein CAWSSGVTPGELFF.

This clonotype was seen repeatedly, ten times or more. The chain carries TRBV20-1 and TRBJ2-3; TRBD2 matches 8 bases. The germline V gene encodes CDR1 DFQATT and CDR2 SNEGSKA (reference sequence). The CDR3 spans 13 residues. Trimming cost V 3 bases and J 6 bases; bases outside gene matches: 5. The CDR3 here is CSARRGAEDTQYF. CDR3 DNA: TGCAGTGCTAGGCGGGGGGCTGAGGATACGCAGTATTTT.

The rearrangement uses TRBV7-2 and TRBJ2-7, with D unclear. Trimming left V 6 bases short and J 2 bases short, with 14 bases between. The CDR3 extends over 14 amino acids. CDR1 is SGHTA, CDR2 FQGNSA, per germline. CDR3 DNA sequence: TGTGCCAGCAGTTACGAGGTTATCGCCTACGAGCAGTACTTC. Translated: CASSYEVIAYEQYF.

This clonotype occurred a few times. The chain carries TRBV11-1 and TRBJ2-3; either TRBD1 or TRBD2 may supply D (5 bases each). Germline V gene lookup returns CDR1 SGHAT and CDR2 FQDESV (reference sequence). There are 18 residues in the CDR3. Trimming removed 3 bases from V and 1 base from J, with 20 bases in between. The CDR3 is CASSFRDAHLVGTDTQYF. The CDR3 region has the DNA TGTGCCAGCAGCTTCCGGGACGCACACCTAGTAGGCACAGATACGCAGTATTTT. Drawing the rest from reference TRBV11-1 and TRBJ2-3, the complete variable domain is EAEVAQSPRYKITEKSQAVAFWCDPISGHATLYWYRQILGQGPELLVQFQDESVVDDSQLPKDRFSAERLKGVDSTLKIQPAELGDSAMYLCASSFRDAHLVGTDTQYFGPGTRLTVL.

V gene TRBV5-4 combines with J gene TRBJ1-1, with 7 bases that match TRBD1. The CDR3 is 16 residues long. Germline CDR1 and CDR2: SGHNT and YYREEE (reference sequence). The V gene end was trimmed by 4 bases and the J gene end by 4 bases; junction bases not matched to a gene: 13. Here the CDR3 DNA reads TGTGCCAGCAGCACACCAACAGGGGAATACGGCACTGAAGCTTTCTTT. Translating it yields CASSTPTGEYGTEAFF. Looking up the rest from reference TRBV5-4 and TRBJ1-1 gives the full variable domain: ETGVTQSPTHLIKTRGQQVTLRCSSQSGHNTVSWYQQALGQGPQFIFQYYREEENGRGNFPPRFSGLQFPNYSSELNVNALELDDSALYLCASSTPTGEYGTEAFFGQGTRLTVV.

This clonotype was counted at least ten times. The rearrangement links TRBV12-5 to TRBJ2-5; tentative D call: TRBD1 (5 bases). Trimming took 6 bases from V and 5 from J, leaving 19 bases between them. The V gene's germline CDR1 is LGHNT and CDR2 FRNRAP. The CDR3 loop spans 15 amino acids. CDR3 bases: TGTGCTAGTGGCAAGGGGCAGAAGTCTCAGGAGACCCAGTACTTC. Translation gives CASGKGQKSQETQYF.

This chain uses TRBV7-6 with TRBJ2-5; 10 bases map to TRBD2. V gave up 1 base and J gave up 1 base; unmatched junction bases: 6. This CDR3 is built from 17 residues. Germline CDR1 SGHVS, CDR2 FNYEAQ. The CDR3 nucleotides are TGTGCCAGCAGCTTAGGGGTTAGCGGGGGGACCCAAGAGACCCAGTACTTC. Translated: CASSLGVSGGTQETQYF. Combining the CDR3 with reference TRBV7-6 and TRBJ2-5 gives the whole variable domain GAGVSQSPRYKVTKRGQDVALRCDPISGHVSLYWYRQALGQGPEFLTYFNYEAQQDKSGLPNDRFSAERPEGSISTLTIQRTEQRDSAMYRCASSLGVSGGTQETQYFGPGTRLLVL.

There are a few counts of this clonotype. The chain uses TRBV11-1 and TRBJ2-4; TRBD1 is a possible D gene (6 bases). The V gene's germline CDR1 is SGHAT and CDR2 FQDESV (reference sequence). V was clipped by 5 bases and J by 8 bases, with 19 bases between them. This CDR3 contains 15 residues. The CDR3 bases are TGTGCCAGCAGCCTCACCTGGGACATTAGGGACATTCAGTACTTC. This encodes CASSLTWDIRDIQYF.

In this sample, this clonotype turned up many times. This sequence joins TRBV7-9 and TRBJ2-3; D tentatively fits TRBD1 or TRBD2 (5 bases each). Germline CDR1 and CDR2: SEHNR and FQNEAQ (reference sequence). Trimming left V 1 base short and J 6 bases short, with 17 bases between. This CDR3 contains 16 residues. CDR3 sequence (DNA): TGTGCCAGCAGCTTAGGTCTGGGGGACCGGGCGGATACGCAGTATTTT. Its protein product is CASSLGLGDRADTQYF.